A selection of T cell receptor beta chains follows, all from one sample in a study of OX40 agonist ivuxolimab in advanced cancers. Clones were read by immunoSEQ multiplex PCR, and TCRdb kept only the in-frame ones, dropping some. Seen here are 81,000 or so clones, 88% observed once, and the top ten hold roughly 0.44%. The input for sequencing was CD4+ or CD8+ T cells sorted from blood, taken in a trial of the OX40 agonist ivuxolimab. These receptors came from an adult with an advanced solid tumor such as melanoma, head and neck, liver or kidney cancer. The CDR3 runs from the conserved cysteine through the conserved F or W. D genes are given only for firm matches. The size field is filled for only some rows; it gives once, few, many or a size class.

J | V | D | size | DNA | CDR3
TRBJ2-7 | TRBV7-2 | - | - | TGTGCCAGCAGGTCAACCGAGTCCTACGAGCAGTACTTC | CASRSTESYEQYF
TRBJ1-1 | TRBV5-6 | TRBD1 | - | TGTGCCAGCAGCCCCGAGACAGGGGATGTCGCTGAAGCTTTCTTT | CASSPETGDVAEAFF
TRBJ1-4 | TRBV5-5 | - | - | TGTGCCAGCAGCCCCGGGACCGACTTTAGGGAAAAACTGTTTTTT | CASSPGTDFREKLFF
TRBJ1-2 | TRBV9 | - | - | TGTGCCAGCACCCAAACTTACAGGGGCTACACCTTC | CASTQTYRGYTF
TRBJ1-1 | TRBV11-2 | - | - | TGTGCCAGCAGCTCCTCTAGGGGAGCCGGGGCTTTCTTT | CASSSSRGAGAFF
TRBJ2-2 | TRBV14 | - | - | TGTGCCAGCAGCCCTGGGACGAACACCGGGGAGCTGTTTTTT | CASSPGTNTGELFF
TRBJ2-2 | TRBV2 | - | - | TGTGCCAGCAGTGAGTACCGACAGACCACCGCCGGGGAGCTGTTTTTT | CASSEYRQTTAGELFF
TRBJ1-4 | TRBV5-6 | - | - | TGTGCCAGCAGCCTACGGTCTTTTTGGAATGAAAAACTGTTTTTT | CASSLRSFWNEKLFF
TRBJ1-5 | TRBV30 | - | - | TGTGCCTGGAGAGAACAGCCCCAGCATTTT | CAWREQPQHF
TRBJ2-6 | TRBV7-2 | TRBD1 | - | TGTGCCACCGGACAGAGGGGGCTCTCTGGGGCCAACGTCCTGACTTTC | CATGQRGLSGANVLTF
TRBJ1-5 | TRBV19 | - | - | TGTGCCAGTAGTGACCGCGGTCAGCCCCAGCATTTT | CASSDRGQPQHF
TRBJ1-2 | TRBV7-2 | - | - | TGTGCCAGCAGCTCAGTCGGTGTTTCCACGGGCTACACCTTC | CASSSVGVSTGYTF
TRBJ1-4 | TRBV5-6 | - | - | TGTGCCAGCAGCTTGGGTGGGAGAGGAGAAAAACTGTTTTTT | CASSLGGRGEKLFF
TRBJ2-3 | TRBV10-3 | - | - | TGTGCCATCAGTGAGCGGGGGGCCCTCACAGATACGCAGTATTTT | CAISERGALTDTQYF
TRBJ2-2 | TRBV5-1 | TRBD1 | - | TGCGCCAGCTTTTTGGGACAGATCAACACCGGGGAGCTGTTTTTT | CASFLGQINTGELFF
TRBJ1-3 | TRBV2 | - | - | TGTGCCAGCAGTGAGGGGGGGAACTCTGGAAACACCATATATTTT | CASSEGGNSGNTIYF
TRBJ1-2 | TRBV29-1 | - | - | TGCAGCGTCCTAATCTCGGGAGGCTACACCTTC | CSVLISGGYTF
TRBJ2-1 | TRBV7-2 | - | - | TGTGCCAGCAGCTTCCGGGGGGCCTCTTACAATGAGCAGTTCTTC | CASSFRGASYNEQFF
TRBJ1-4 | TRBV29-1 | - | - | TGCAGCGTTGCCCCGCGGGACACGGGTGAAAAACTGTTTTTT | CSVAPRDTGEKLFF
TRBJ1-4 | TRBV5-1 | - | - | TGCGCCAGCAGCTTTACGACAACTAATGAAAAACTGTTTTTT | CASSFTTTNEKLFF
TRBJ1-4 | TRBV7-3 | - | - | TGTGCCAGCAGCAAATCAGGAGCAACTAATGAAAAACTGTTTTTT | CASSKSGATNEKLFF
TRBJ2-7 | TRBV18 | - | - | TGTGCCAGCTCACTAGAGGGCCAGGGCAAGAAGCAGTACTTC | CASSLEGQGKKQYF
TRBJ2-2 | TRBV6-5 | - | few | TGTGCCAGCAGAAGACAGCAATACACCGGGGAGCTGTTTTTT | CASRRQQYTGELFF
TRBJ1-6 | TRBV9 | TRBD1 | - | TGTGCCAGCAGCACCGGACAGGGCCGCTCCTATAATTCACCCCTCCACTTT | CASSTGQGRSYNSPLHF
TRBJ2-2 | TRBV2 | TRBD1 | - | TGTGCCAGCAGTGCGACAGGGCCCAGCGCGAACACCGGGGAGCTGTTTTTT | CASSATGPSANTGELFF
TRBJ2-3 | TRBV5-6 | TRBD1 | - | TGTGCCAGCAGCTTGGGCAGGGGGTTAGATACGCAGTATTTT | CASSLGRGLDTQYF
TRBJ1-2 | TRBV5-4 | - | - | TGTGCCAGCAGCTTGGATGGGCCAGGAGGCTATGGCTACACCTTC | CASSLDGPGGYGYTF
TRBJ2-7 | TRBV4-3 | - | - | TGCGCCAGCAGCCAAGTACGGTCAGTACAGGGAATCGTCCTCTTC | CASSQVRSVQGIVLF
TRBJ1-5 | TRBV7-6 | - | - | TGTGCCAGCAGCTTAGAGGGGGATCAGCCCCAGCATTTT | CASSLEGDQPQHF
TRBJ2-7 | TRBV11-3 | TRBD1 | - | TGTGCCAGCAGCTTAGACAGGGGGCGCGGAGAGCAGTACTTC | CASSLDRGRGEQYF
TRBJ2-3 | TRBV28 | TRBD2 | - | TGTGCCAGCAGTCCAATTAGCGGGGCCAGCACAGATACGCAGTATTTT | CASSPISGASTDTQYF
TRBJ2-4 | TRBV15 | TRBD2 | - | TGTGCCACCAGGAGTAGTAGCGGGGGGGCATACATTCAGTACTTC | CATRSSSGGAYIQYF
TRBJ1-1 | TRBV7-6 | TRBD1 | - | TGTGCCAGCAGCCCGCGTCCAGGGGGCACGAACACTGAAGCTTTCTTT | CASSPRPGGTNTEAFF
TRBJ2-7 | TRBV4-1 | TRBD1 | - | TGCGCCAGCAGCCGTTTAGAAAGGGCAGGGGGCGAGCAGTACTTC | CASSRLERAGGEQYF
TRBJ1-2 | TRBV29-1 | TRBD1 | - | TGCAGCGTTGAAGGGGGGGCAGGGGGACTCAACTATGGCTACACCTTC | CSVEGGAGGLNYGYTF
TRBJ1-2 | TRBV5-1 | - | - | TGCGCCAGCAGCCGTACGCGAGGCTATGGCTACACCTTC | CASSRTRGYGYTF
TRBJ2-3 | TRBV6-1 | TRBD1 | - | TGTGCCAGCATATCCGTAGGGGGCCTCGCAGATACGCAGTATTTT | CASISVGGLADTQYF
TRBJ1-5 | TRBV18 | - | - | TGTGCCAGCTCACCCTCGACCGTCTTTGGGAGCAATCAGCCCCAGCATTTT | CASSPSTVFGSNQPQHF
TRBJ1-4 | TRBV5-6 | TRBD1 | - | TGTGCCAGCAGCCTCCGGGACAGGGACACCGAAAAACTGTTTTTT | CASSLRDRDTEKLFF
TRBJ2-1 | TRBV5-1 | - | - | TGCGCCAGCAGCTTGGAAGGGACGGCCTCCTACAATGAGCAGTTCTTC | CASSLEGTASYNEQFF
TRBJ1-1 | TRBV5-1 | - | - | TGCGCCAGCAGCGCATATGGCGGGGGTGAAGCTTTCTTT | CASSAYGGGEAFF
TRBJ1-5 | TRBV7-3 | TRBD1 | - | TGTGCCAGCAGCCCAACAGGGGGGAATCAGCCCCAGCATTTT | CASSPTGGNQPQHF
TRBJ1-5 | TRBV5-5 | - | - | TGTGCCAGCAGCTTGGGTGGGGACGCAGGTCGGGCCCAGCATTTT | CASSLGGDAGRAQHF
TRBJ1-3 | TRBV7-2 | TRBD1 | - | TGTGCCAGCAGCTTGGACAGGCCGCATTTCTCTGGAAACACCATATATTTT | CASSLDRPHFSGNTIYF
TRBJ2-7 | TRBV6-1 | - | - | TGTGCCAGCAGTGAAGGATGGGGTGACTCCTACGAGCAGTACTTC | CASSEGWGDSYEQYF
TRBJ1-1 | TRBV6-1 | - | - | TGTGCCAGCAGCATTCCTAGGGCTAACGAAGCTTTCTTT | CASSIPRANEAFF
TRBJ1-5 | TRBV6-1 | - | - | TGTGCCAGTGAGTTTCTTAATCAGCCCCAGCATTTT | CASEFLNQPQHF
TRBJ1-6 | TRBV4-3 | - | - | TGCGCCAGCAGCCAAGATACCAGACAGCTCCTTGGGGGTTCACCCCTCCACTTT | CASSQDTRQLLGGSPLHF
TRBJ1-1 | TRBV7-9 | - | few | TGTGCCAGCAGCTTCGGGGGGTACACTGAAGCTTTCTTT | CASSFGGYTEAFF
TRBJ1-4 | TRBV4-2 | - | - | TGTGCCAGCAGCCAAGATGGCAGGGGCCCCGGAAATGAAAAACTGTTTTTT | CASSQDGRGPGNEKLFF
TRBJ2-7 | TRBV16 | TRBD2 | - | TGTGCCAGCAGCGCCGGGACTAGCCCCTCCTACGAGCAGTACTTC | CASSAGTSPSYEQYF
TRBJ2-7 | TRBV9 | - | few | TGTGCCCCCGCCGAGCCGCGCTACGAGCAGTACTTC | CAPAEPRYEQYF
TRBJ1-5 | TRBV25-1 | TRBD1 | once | TGTGCCAGCAGTGGACAGGGGGCGGACGAGGGTCAGCCCCAGCATTTT | CASSGQGADEGQPQHF
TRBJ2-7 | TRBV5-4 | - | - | TGTGCCAGCAGCTTGGGCGGAGTTGGTTCGTCCTACGAGCAGTACTTC | CASSLGGVGSSYEQYF
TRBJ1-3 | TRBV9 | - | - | TGTGCCAGCAGCCCTCTACGAGCCAGAAACACCATATATTTT | CASSPLRARNTIYF
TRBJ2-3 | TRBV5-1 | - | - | TGCGCCAGCAGCTTGGGGGTGACTAGCACAGATACGCAGTATTTT | CASSLGVTSTDTQYF
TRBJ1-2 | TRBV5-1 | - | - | TGCGCCAGCAGCTTGGTGGGGGTTGGTGGCTACACCTTC | CASSLVGVGGYTF
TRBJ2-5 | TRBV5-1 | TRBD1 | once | TGCGCCAGCAGGGCCGGGACAGGGGGCTGGGAGACCCAGTACTTC | CASRAGTGGWETQYF